These 22 T cell receptor beta chains came from one sample sequenced in a study of blood T cell repertoires in COVID-19. Assay used: immunoSEQ multiplex PCR; TCRdb lists only in-frame clones, some missing. The sample holds approximately 28,000 clones, about 85% seen once. Sequenced: peripheral blood. These receptor sequences come from a man aged 60 to 69 with active COVID-19.

The rearrangement uses TRBV4-1 and TRBJ1-5; possible D gene TRBD1, 5 bases. CDR1 is MGHRA and CDR2 is YSYEKL in the germline V gene. V dropped 1 base and J dropped 6 bases, with 13 bases sitting between them. The CDR3 consists of 15 residues. The CDR3 region has the DNA TGCGCCAGCAGCCAAGGGGGCAGTCCCCCTCAGCCCCAGCATTTT. Its protein product is CASSQGGSPPQPQHF.

This chain connects TRBV5-1 to TRBJ2-3; 8 bases are a match to TRBD1. Germline lookup yields CDR1 SGHRS and CDR2 YFSETQ. The CDR3 runs 17 residues. With 4 bases clipped from V and 4 bases from J, the junction kept 14 bases outside the gene matches. The CDR3 nucleotides read TGCGCCAGCAGCCTGGGTTTTACCAGGGGGCGGGCAGATACGCAGTATTTT. Its protein is CASSLGFTRGRADTQYF.

Here the CDR3 reads CASSLRGSGELFF. CDR3 nucleotide sequence: TGCGCCAGCAGCTTAAGGGGGTCCGGGGAGCTGTTTTTT. This sequence joins TRBV4-1 and TRBJ2-2; TRBD1 is a possible D gene (6 bases). This CDR3 contains 13 residues. Germline V CDR1 and CDR2: MGHRA, YSYEKL. Trimming removed 5 bases at V and 6 bases at J, with 10 bases between.

The chain couples TRBV12-3 or TRBV12-4 to TRBJ1-2; D gene uncertain. The CDR3 sequence is 13 residues long. The V end lost 1 base, the J end lost 4 bases, and 7 bases lay between the germline ends. The CDR3 bases are TGTGCCAGCAGTTTAGACAGTACCTATGGCTACACCTTC. Its translation is CASSLDSTYGYTF.

The rearrangement uses TRBV6-1 and TRBJ2-2; 7 nucleotides match TRBD1. Germline CDR1 MNHNS, CDR2 SASEGT. V lost 3 bases and J lost 5; bases outside the gene matches: 3. This CDR3 is 14 amino acids long. The CDR3 DNA is TGTGCCAGCAGTGACCTGGACAGGACCGGGGAGCTGTTTTTT. This encodes CASSDLDRTGELFF.

The rearrangement uses TRBV7-8 and TRBJ1-1, with D possibly being TRBD1 (5 bases). CDR1 is SGHVS and CDR2 is FQNEAQ in the germline V gene. Trimming took off 2 bases at V and 1 base at J, with 5 bases between the two ends. The CDR3 is 13 amino acids. The DNA of the CDR3 is TGTGCCAGCAGCTTAAGGGGGAACACTGAAGCTTTCTTT. It specifies CASSLRGNTEAFF.

The chain links TRBV7-3 to TRBJ2-4, with 9 bases identical to TRBD1. J gave up 5 bases and V 5 bases, and 10 bases lay outside the gene matches. The CDR3 contains 16 residues. Germline CDR1 is SGHTA and CDR2 is FQGTGA. CDR3 DNA: TGTGCCAGCAGCCCTAGCTCAGACAGGGGGGAAAACATTCAGTACTTC. Protein: CASSPSSDRGENIQYF.

The chain has TRBV6-5 and TRBJ2-1, with 7 bases that match TRBD1. The CDR3 consists of 14 residues. Losses at the gene ends were 6 bases for V and 5 bases for J; bases not matched to a gene: 7. Looked up from germline, CDR1 is MNHEY and CDR2 is SVGAGI. The CDR3 is CASRRDSLDNEQFF. The CDR3 coding sequence is TGTGCCAGCAGAAGGGACAGCCTGGACAATGAGCAGTTCTTC.

The CDR3 loop is CAINRDGNQPQHF. The CDR3, as DNA: TGTGCCATCAACAGGGATGGCAATCAGCCCCAGCATTTT. J is TRBJ1-5 and V is TRBV10-3, with a possible D match to TRBD1 (6 bases). CDR1 is ENHRY, CDR2 SYGVKD, per germline. CDR3 length: 13 residues. Trimming took 7 bases from V and 2 from J, leaving 9 bases between them.

The chain links TRBV7-8 to TRBJ2-7; 7 bases match TRBD2. The CDR3 length is 18 residues. CDR1 is SGHVS, CDR2 FQNEAQ, per germline. Trimming cost V 11 bases and J 4 bases; bases outside gene matches: 26. The CDR3: CASLKGGARPTSIYEQYF. CDR3 in DNA: TGTGCCTCCTTGAAGGGAGGGGCACGACCCACCTCCATTTACGAGCAGTACTTC.

The chain couples TRBV5-1 to TRBJ2-1; 14 bases line up with TRBD2. The V gene end was trimmed by 0 bases and the J gene end by 5 bases; junction bases not matched to a gene: 4. CDR1 is SGHRS and CDR2 is YFSETQ in the germline V gene. This CDR3 region has 17 residues. The CDR3 sequence is CASSLAPGLAGDNEQFF. The CDR3 DNA is TGCGCCAGCAGCTTGGCGCCGGGACTAGCGGGGGACAATGAGCAGTTCTTC.

The rearrangement links TRBV5-6 to TRBJ2-7; TRBD1 matches at 9 bases. The J segment lost 3 bases and the V segment lost 4 bases, leaving 5 bases of the junction unmatched. In germline, CDR1 is SGHDT, CDR2 YYEEEE. This CDR3 region has 14 residues. For the CDR3, the DNA is TGTGCCAGCAGCCCGCCGGGACAGGGCTACGAGCAGTACTTC. It is translated as CASSPPGQGYEQYF. Full variable domain (remainder filled in from reference TRBV5-6 and TRBJ2-7): DAGVTQSPTHLIKTRGQQVTLRCSPKSGHDTVSWYQQALGQGPQFIFQYYEEEERQRGNFPDRFSGHQFPNYSSELNVNALLLGDSALYLCASSPPGQGYEQYFGPGTRLTVT.

This rearrangement joins TRBV14 to TRBJ1-4; TRBD1 matches at 8 bases. V lost 5 bases and J lost 8; bases outside the gene matches: 10. The CDR3 length is 15 residues. Germline V gene lookup returns CDR1 SGHDN and CDR2 FVKESK. The CDR3 DNA sequence: TGTGCCAGCAGCGCAAGCAGGGGGCTTCGGGAAAAACTGTTTTTT. Translation gives CASSASRGLREKLFF.

The rearrangement uses TRBV27 and TRBJ2-7; D remains ambiguous. Germline CDR1 and CDR2: MNHEY and SMNVEV (reference sequence). The CDR3 is 10 amino acids. The V gene lost 8 bases and the J gene lost 2 bases, with 4 bases spanning the gap. The CDR3: CASGPYEQYF. The CDR3 coding sequence is TGTGCCAGCGGGCCCTACGAGCAGTACTTC.

This chain uses TRBV5-4 with TRBJ1-1, with 8 positions matching TRBD1. Germline values: CDR1 SGHNT, CDR2 YYREEE (reference sequence). This CDR3 region has 13 residues. V shed 6 bases, J shed 1 base, and the junction held 2 bases outside the gene matches. CDR3 DNA sequence: TGTGCCAGCAAGGGGACAGGGAACACTGAAGCTTTCTTT. Protein: CASKGTGNTEAFF.

V gene TRBV27 combines with J gene TRBJ1-2; TRBD1 agrees at 8 bases. The CDR3 extends over 18 amino acids. Looked up from germline, CDR1 is MNHEY and CDR2 is SMNVEV (reference sequence). V shed 3 bases, J shed 1 base, and the junction held 13 bases outside the gene matches. Here the CDR3 reads CASSLGAGGPFLNYGYTF. The CDR3 DNA follows: TGTGCCAGCAGTTTGGGGGCAGGGGGCCCCTTTCTTAACTATGGCTACACCTTC.

The V call is TRBV13, the J call TRBJ2-5; 9 bases map to TRBD1. The CDR3 sequence is 14 residues long. Germline CDR1 and CDR2: PRHDT and FYEKMQ (reference sequence). After removal of 5 bases from V and 7 bases from J, the junction contained 8 bases not matched to a gene. The CDR3 reads CASSTTTGGATQYF. The CDR3 nucleotides read TGTGCCAGCAGCACTACTACAGGGGGCGCGACCCAGTACTTC.

This clone was found once. This chain joins TRBV6-5 and TRBJ2-1, with TRBD1 matching over 7 bases. The ends lost 5 bases at V and 0 bases at J; junction bases unmatched: 4. The V gene's germline CDR1 is MNHEY and CDR2 SVGAGI. The CDR3 loop spans 15 amino acids. The CDR3, as DNA: TGTGCCAGCAGTCCGCGGACAGGCTCCTACAATGAGCAGTTCTTC. Translation gives CASSPRTGSYNEQFF.

The V and J genes are TRBV14 and TRBJ1-2; tentative D call: TRBD1 (5 bases). CDR1 and CDR2 (germline): SGHDN, FVKESK. V lost 0 bases, J lost 8 bases, and 16 bases lay in between. This CDR3 has 15 amino acids. The CDR3 region is CASSQERGRAGGYTF. In DNA, the CDR3 is TGTGCCAGCAGCCAAGAAAGAGGCAGGGCCGGGGGCTACACCTTC.

The chain employs TRBV11-3 and TRBJ2-5, with a tentative D call TRBD2 (6 bases). The CDR3 covers 18 residues. Germline lookup yields CDR1 SGHNT and CDR2 YENEEA. V was trimmed by 1 base and J by 1 base, leaving 19 bases between them. The CDR3: CASSLAMAPGGRQETQYF. CDR3 sequence (DNA): TGTGCCAGCAGCTTAGCGATGGCCCCCGGGGGACGCCAAGAGACCCAGTACTTC.

CDR3 residues: CASSLVSTITDTQYF. In DNA, the CDR3 is TGTGCCAGCAGCTTAGTTTCAACAATCACAGATACGCAGTATTTT. The rearrangement links TRBV11-2 to TRBJ2-3; no clear D. CDR3 size: 15 residues. Trimming took off 1 base at V and 2 bases at J, with 10 bases between the two ends. Germline assignment: CDR1 SGHAT and CDR2 FQNNGV.

The V and J genes are TRBV5-1 and TRBJ1-1, with TRBD1 identical over 9 bases. The CDR3 sequence is 14 residues long. With 6 bases clipped from V and 5 bases from J, the junction kept 8 bases outside the gene matches. Germline V CDR1 and CDR2: SGHRS, YFSETQ. In DNA form, the CDR3 reads TGCGCCAGCACCCAGACAGGGGGGGCTACTGAAGCTTTCTTT. Translation gives CASTQTGGATEAFF.